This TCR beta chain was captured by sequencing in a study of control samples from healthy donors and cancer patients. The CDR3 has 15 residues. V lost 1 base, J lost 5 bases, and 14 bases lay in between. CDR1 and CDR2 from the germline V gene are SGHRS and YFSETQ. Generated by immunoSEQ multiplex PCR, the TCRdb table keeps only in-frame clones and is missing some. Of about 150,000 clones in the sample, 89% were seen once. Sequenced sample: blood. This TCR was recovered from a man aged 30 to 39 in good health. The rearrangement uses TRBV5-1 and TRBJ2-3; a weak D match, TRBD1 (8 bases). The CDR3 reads CASSLLDREGDTQYF. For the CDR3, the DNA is TGCGCCAGCAGCTTGCTGGACAGGGAGGGAGATACGCAGTATTTT.